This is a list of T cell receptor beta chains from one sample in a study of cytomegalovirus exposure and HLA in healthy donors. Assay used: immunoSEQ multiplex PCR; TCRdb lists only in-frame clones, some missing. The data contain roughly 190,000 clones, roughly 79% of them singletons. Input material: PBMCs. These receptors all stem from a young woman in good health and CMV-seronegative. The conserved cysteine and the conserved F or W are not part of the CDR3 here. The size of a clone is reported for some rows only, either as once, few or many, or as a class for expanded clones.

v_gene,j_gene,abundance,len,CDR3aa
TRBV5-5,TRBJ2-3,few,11,ASSFSSTDTQY
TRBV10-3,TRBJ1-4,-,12,AIYDPARGEKLF
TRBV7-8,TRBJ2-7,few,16,ASSLSLAGELGSYEQY
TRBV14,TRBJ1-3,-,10,ASSQGANTIY
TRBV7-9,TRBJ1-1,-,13,ASSLVQDLHTEAF
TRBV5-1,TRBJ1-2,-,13,ASSLGQGNLYGYT
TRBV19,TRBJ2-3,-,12,ASSAGGSTDTQY
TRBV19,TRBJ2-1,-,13,ASSIMGQGSNEQF
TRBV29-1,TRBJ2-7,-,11,SVELGPTYEQY
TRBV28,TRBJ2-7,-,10,AHRGTSYEQY
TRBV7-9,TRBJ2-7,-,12,ASSSRQVFHEQY
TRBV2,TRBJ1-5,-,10,ASRPDNQPQH
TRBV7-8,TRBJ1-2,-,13,ASSLSGTGLDGYT
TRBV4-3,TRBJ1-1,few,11,ASSQETNTEAF
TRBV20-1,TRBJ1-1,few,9,SAQATTEAF
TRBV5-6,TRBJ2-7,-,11,ASSLPTHAGVY
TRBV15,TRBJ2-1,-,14,ATSRDLGQGDRKQF